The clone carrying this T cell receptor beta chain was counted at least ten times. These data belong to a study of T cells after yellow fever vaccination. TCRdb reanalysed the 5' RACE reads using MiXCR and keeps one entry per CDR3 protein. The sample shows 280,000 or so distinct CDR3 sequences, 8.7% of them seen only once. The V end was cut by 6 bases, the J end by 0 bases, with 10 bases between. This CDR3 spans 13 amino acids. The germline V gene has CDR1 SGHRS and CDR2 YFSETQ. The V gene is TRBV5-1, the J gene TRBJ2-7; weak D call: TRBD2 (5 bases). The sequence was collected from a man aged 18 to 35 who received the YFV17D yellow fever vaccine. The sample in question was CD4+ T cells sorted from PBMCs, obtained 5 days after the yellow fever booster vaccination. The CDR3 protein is CASTSADSYEQYF. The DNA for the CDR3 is TGCGCCAGCACGTCAGCGGACTCCTACGAGCAGTACTTC.